This T cell receptor beta chain comes out of a study of CD8 T cells in ankylosing spondylitis (dated by TCRdb to 2017 to 2019). The study in broad terms: The study set out to find disease-linked TCR variants by profiling T cell receptor beta repertoires in ankylosing spondylitis patients and healthy donors. Peripheral blood was sampled, and synovial fluid was also collected from ankylosing spondylitis patients. In total, the full study cohort was made up of nearly 110 healthy donors and 25 to 30 ankylosing spondylitis patients. Overall study outcomes, separate from this receptor: The disease-linked clones were reported to be significantly enriched in matched synovial fluid samples from ankylosing spondylitis patients. Blood from ankylosing spondylitis patients appeared to be characterized by a TCR beta motif composed of several highly homologous amino acid variants. Some motif variants had previously been reported in the synovial fluid and blood of reactive arthritis patients, which suggests shared mechanisms of disease initiation. The disease-linked clones had a CD8+ phenotype and were found at relatively low frequencies in peripheral blood.

V is pared back by 3 bases and J by 0 bases, with 5 bases lying between the germline termini. The CDR3 holds 13 amino acids from the cysteine to the phenylalanine. Kept here is only the CDR3 DNA, which spans 39 bases and is read in frame from base 1. The germline V gene encodes CDR1 SGHAT and CDR2 FQNNGV. The instrument was an Illumina HiSeq 2500. Quantitative 5'-RACE with molecular barcodes was used to prepare TCR beta libraries. The source study handled its data this way. A new computational method based on a probabilistic model of VDJ rearrangement was used to identify disease-linked TCR variants. In-frame beta chains were kept once TCRdb had trimmed the public reads at Q25 with fastp and called clones with MiXCR. A single entry per CDR3 protein holds the most common genes and DNA from its merged rows. TCRdb assigned the V and J calls; the authors' analysis was not used. This sample comprises 100,000 to 150,000 distinct CDR3 sequences, around 8.5% of them detected only once. More than 3% of the sample comes from the top ten.

Details on this clonotype: Its recognized antigen is unknown. No clone much larger than this one lies a single base away; base qualities are absent.

Specimen: blood, either unsorted or a sorted T cell fraction (not recorded which). The chain was built from TRBV11-2 and TRBJ1-1, with no D gene named confidently. This TCR was sampled from a male donor with ankylosing spondylitis or in good health (not recorded which). DNA sequence: TGTGCCAGCAGCTTTCATGTGAACACTGAAGCTTTCTTT. The translation is CASSFHVNTEAFF.